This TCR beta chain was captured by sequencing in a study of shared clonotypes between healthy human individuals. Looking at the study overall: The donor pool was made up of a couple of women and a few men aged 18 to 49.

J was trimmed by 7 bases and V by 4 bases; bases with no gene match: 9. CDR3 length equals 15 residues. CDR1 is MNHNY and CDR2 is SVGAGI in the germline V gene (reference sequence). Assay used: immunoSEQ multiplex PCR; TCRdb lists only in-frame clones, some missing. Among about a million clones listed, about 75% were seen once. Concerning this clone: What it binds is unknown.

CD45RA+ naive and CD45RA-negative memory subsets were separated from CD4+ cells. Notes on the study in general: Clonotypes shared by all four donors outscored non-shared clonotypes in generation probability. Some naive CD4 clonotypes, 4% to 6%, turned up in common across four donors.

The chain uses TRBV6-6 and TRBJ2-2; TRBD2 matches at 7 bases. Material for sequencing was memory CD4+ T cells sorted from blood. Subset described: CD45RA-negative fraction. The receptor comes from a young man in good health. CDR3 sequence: CASSLGGVHSGELFF. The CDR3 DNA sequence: TGTGCCAGCAGTTTGGGAGGGGTGCACAGCGGGGAGCTGTTTTTT.